This TCR beta chain was recorded in a study of shared clonotypes between healthy human individuals. Study-wide background: The cohort had two women and a few men, ages 18 to 49.

A deep-level run was used for the assay. Each subset's genomic DNA was split evenly across several immunoSEQ plates. Here immunoSEQ multiplex PCR was the method, and the copy in TCRdb shows in-frame clones only, minus some. The sample lists 450,000 to 500,000 clones, roughly 80% occurring once. V lost 1 base and J 6 bases, leaving 9 bases between the germline ends. Per the germline V gene, CDR1 is LNHDA and CDR2 is SQIVND (reference sequence). This CDR3 spans 14 amino acids. This clone was recorded a few times. Sequencing was carried out using PBMCs. This clonotype was obtained from a woman aged 40 to 50 in good health. Some clones in this sample may be carry-over from other donors' samples. This rearrangement joins TRBV19 to TRBJ1-4; D is perhaps TRBD1 (5 bases). In nucleotides, the CDR3 is TGTGCCAGTAGTATAGGGGGCGCCGATGAAAAACTGTTTTTT. The encoded protein is CASSIGGADEKLFF.